These T cell receptor beta chains were read from a single sample in a study of cytomegalovirus exposure and HLA in healthy donors. Clones were read by immunoSEQ multiplex PCR, and TCRdb kept only the in-frame ones, dropping some. The table includes about 180,000 clones, about four fifths detected once. Sequenced material: PBMCs. Receptors originate from a male donor in good health and CMV-seronegative. The CDR3 runs from the conserved cysteine through the conserved F or W. The D gene is left open where the match is weak. Not every row has a clone size; where given, it reads once, few, many or a size class.

clone_size	v_call	j_call	d_call	cdr3_length	cdr3_nt	cdr3_aa
-	TRBV10-3	TRBJ2-7	TRBD1	12	TGTGCCATCAGAGACAGGGGGGACGAGCAGTACTTC	CAIRDRGDEQYF
-	TRBV27	TRBJ2-1	TRBD2	13	TGTGCCAGCCGTAGCGGGCTAGACAATGAGCAGTTCTTC	CASRSGLDNEQFF
few	TRBV28	TRBJ1-2	-	13	TGTGCCAGCAGTTTTGCAATCACGGTTGGCTACACCTTC	CASSFAITVGYTF
-	TRBV5-6	TRBJ1-5	-	15	TGTGCCAGCAGCTTGTCCCCTAACAGCAATCAGCCCCAGCATTTT	CASSLSPNSNQPQHF
-	TRBV4-1	TRBJ1-5	-	16	TGCGCCAGCAGCCAAGTCCTGCGGCAGATAAATCAGCCCCAGCATTTT	CASSQVLRQINQPQHF
-	TRBV7-8	TRBJ1-2	-	13	TGTGCCAGCAGTTACAGGGAAGGAGGAGGCTACACCTTC	CASSYREGGGYTF
-	TRBV6-1	TRBJ1-3	-	14	TGTGCCAGCAGGGGACAACTCTCTGGAAACACCATATATTTT	CASRGQLSGNTIYF
-	TRBV19	TRBJ1-5	-	17	TGTGCCAGTAGTATTTTACCAGGAATTAATAGCAATCAGCCCCAGCATTTT	CASSILPGINSNQPQHF
-	TRBV7-9	TRBJ2-7	TRBD2	16	TGTGCCAGCAGCCGACGGTCTAGCGGGAGATTATACGAGCAGTACTTC	CASSRRSSGRLYEQYF
-	TRBV6-1	TRBJ2-7	TRBD1	14	TGTGCCAGCAGGCGGGACAGGGAATGGTACGAGCAGTACTTC	CASRRDREWYEQYF
-	TRBV7-3	TRBJ2-3	-	12	TGTGCCAGCAGCCCCTCGGGAGATACGCAGTATTTT	CASSPSGDTQYF
-	TRBV7-9	TRBJ1-3	TRBD1	16	TGTTCCAGCAGCTTGGGGACAGGGGGTAACGGAAACACCATATATTTT	CSSSLGTGGNGNTIYF
once	TRBV10-3	TRBJ1-2	-	20	TGTGCCATCAGTGAGCAGGTGCTCAGGGCACCAATCCTACTTAACTATGGCTACACCTTC	CAISEQVLRAPILLNYGYTF
-	TRBV5-4	TRBJ2-6	-	18	TGTGCCAGCAGCCATAAGACGGGAAGCTACTCTGGGGCCAACGTCCTGACTTTC	CASSHKTGSYSGANVLTF
-	TRBV6-5	TRBJ2-7	TRBD1	16	TGTGCCAGCAGTTACGGTCCTGGACAGGCACGCTACGAGCAGTACTTC	CASSYGPGQARYEQYF
-	TRBV19	TRBJ2-5	-	13	TGTGCCAGTAGTATAGATGTGGTGCGGACCCAGTACTTC	CASSIDVVRTQYF
-	TRBV6-6	TRBJ2-2	-	16	TGTGCCAGCAGTTACAGGGCTATGGGTAGGGGCGGGGAGCTGTTTTTT	CASSYRAMGRGGELFF
-	TRBV6-5	TRBJ1-2	TRBD1	15	TGTGCCAGCAGTTACCTACAGGGGGCCGGCGGCGGCTACACCTTC	CASSYLQGAGGGYTF
-	TRBV6-5	TRBJ1-3	-	16	TGTGCCAGCAGTTACTCGATCCAGGGGTCAGGAAACACCATATATTTT	CASSYSIQGSGNTIYF
once	TRBV11-2	TRBJ2-2	TRBD2	15	TGTGCCAGCAGCTCGATAGGCGGGAGGGGCGGGGAGCTGTTTTTT	CASSSIGGRGGELFF
-	TRBV7-9	TRBJ1-5	TRBD1	17	TGTGCCAGCAGCCCGAACCGGACAGGGGCGGGCAATCAGCCCCAGCATTTT	CASSPNRTGAGNQPQHF
-	TRBV7-9	TRBJ2-1	TRBD2	14	TGTGCCAGCAGCTTGGACGGGAGGAGAAATGAGCAGTTCTTC	CASSLDGRRNEQFF
-	TRBV9	TRBJ1-2	-	14	TGTGCCAGCAGCGAGGGGGGGGTAAACTATGGCTACACCTTC	CASSEGGVNYGYTF
few	TRBV28	TRBJ2-1	-	10	TGTGCCAGCAGTTTCATTGAGCAGTTCTTC	CASSFIEQFF
-	TRBV7-2	TRBJ2-3	TRBD2	16	TGTGCCAGCAGCTCCCTGGGACTAGCGGGAGCAGATACGCAGTATTTT	CASSSLGLAGADTQYF
-	TRBV29-1	TRBJ1-4	-	10	TGCGGAGGGAGAACTGAAAAACTGTTTTTT	CGGRTEKLFF